This TCR beta chain is from a study of cytomegalovirus exposure and HLA in healthy donors. Study conclusions and caveats: A previous analysis found most TCR beta V segments productive roughly 90% or roughly 30% of the time. In a later analysis, HLA-C alleles had the fewest associated TCRs, DRB1 alleles the most. Analysis performed later found about 18,000 TCR beta sequences associated with HLA alleles at 0.05 false discovery rate.

There are 11 residues in the CDR3. V lost 10 bases and J lost 7, with 11 bases in between. Germline assignment: CDR1 ENHRY and CDR2 SYGVKD. The PCR made use of 60 Vbeta and 13 Jbeta primers. The repertoire was sequenced with immunoSEQ multiplex PCR; TCRdb's copy has only in-frame clones and lacks some. The sample has about 110,000 clones; around 76% are singletons. Concerning this clone: Its antigen remains unidentified.

Healthy bone marrow donors formed the donor group. The receptor comes from a man aged 25-40 years in good health and CMV-seropositive. Sequencing was carried out using PBMCs. The rearrangement links TRBV10-3 to TRBJ2-4; a weak D match, TRBD2 (6 bases). CDR3 nucleotide sequence: TGTGCCAGCGGGGACCTTAACATTCAGTACTTC. Its protein product is CASGDLNIQYF.